The 3 T cell receptor beta chains in this list originate from one sample, sequenced in a study of T cells in Graves' hyperthyroidism and ophthalmopathy. Amplification yielded TCR beta CDR3 regions, with RNA transcripts as the source. Primed by the HTBI set, a first-round RT-PCR was run on the TCR CDR3. TCRdb passed the multiplex PCR reads through MiXCR, listing each CDR3 protein once. The sample holds fewer than 900,000 distinct CDR3 sequences, over 15% seen once. The sample consisted of blood. These receptors were collected from a woman in her forties or fifties with Graves' hyperthyroidism that later progressed to Graves' ophthalmopathy.

The V call is TRBV12-3 or TRBV12-4, the J call TRBJ1-2, with a possible D match to TRBD1 (5 bases). The length of the CDR3 is 13 residues. Trimming removed 4 bases at V and 6 bases at J, with 12 bases between. CDR3 sequence: CASSYGTTDGYTF. The CDR3 coding sequence is TGTGCCAGCAGTTACGGGACGACCGATGGCTACACCTTC.

CDR3 region: CASSDLDVAKNIQYF. The DNA for the CDR3 is TGTGCCAGCAGCGACTTGGATGTAGCCAAAAACATTCAGTACTTC. This chain joins TRBV5-4 and TRBJ2-4; D is unresolved. Trimming shortened V by 4 bases and J by 0 bases, and 11 bases separated the two germline ends. CDR3 length equals 15 residues. Germline CDR1 reads SGHNT; CDR2 reads YYREEE (reference sequence).

In its sample, this clonotype was seen many times. V usage is TRBV4-2 and J usage is TRBJ1-2; D is unresolved. V was trimmed by 1 base and J by 7 bases, leaving 10 bases between them. The CDR3 has 13 amino acids. The germline CDR1 and CDR2 sequences are LGHNA and YNFKEQ. For the CDR3, the DNA is TGTGCCAGCAGCCAAGTGGCAGGTGTTGGCTACACCTTC. Encoded protein: CASSQVAGVGYTF.